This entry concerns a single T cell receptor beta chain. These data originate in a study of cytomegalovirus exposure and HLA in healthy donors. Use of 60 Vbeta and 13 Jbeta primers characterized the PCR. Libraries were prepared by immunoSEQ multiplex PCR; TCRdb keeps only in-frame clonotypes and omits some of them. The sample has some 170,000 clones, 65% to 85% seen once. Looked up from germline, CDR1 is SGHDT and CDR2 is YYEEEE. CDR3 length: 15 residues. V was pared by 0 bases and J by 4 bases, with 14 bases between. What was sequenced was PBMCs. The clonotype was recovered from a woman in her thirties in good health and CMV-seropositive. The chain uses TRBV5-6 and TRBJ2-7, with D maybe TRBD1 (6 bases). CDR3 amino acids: CASSLGGWGLYEQYF. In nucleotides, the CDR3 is TGTGCCAGCAGCTTGGGGGGCTGGGGGCTGTACGAGCAGTACTTC.